A selection of T cell receptor beta chains follows, all from one sample in a study of blood T cells in healthy people across ages. MiXCR, run by TCRdb on the 5' RACE reads, gives a single entry per CDR3 protein. There are roughly 800,000 distinct CDR3 sequences in the sample; 20% to 25% occur only once, and more than 3% lies in the top ten. The data also belong to a second study, concerning T cells of mothers and their children.

Input material: blood. These receptors were obtained from a boy between 5 and 17 years old in good health. The CDR3 runs from the conserved cysteine through the conserved F or W. D genes are given only for firm matches. Size is omitted from some rows. Given values are once, few, many or a class for expanded clones.

clone_size	v_call	j_call	d_call	cdr3_length	cdr3_nt	cdr3_aa
few	TRBV6-1	TRBJ2-5	NA	16	TGTGCCAGCAGTAAAGTGGTTCGCCAGGGGGGAGAGACCCAGTACTTC	CASSKVVRQGGETQYF
NA	TRBV29-1	TRBJ2-1	NA	11	TGCAGCGTTTGGCAGGGGAATGAGCAGTTCTTC	CSVWQGNEQFF
many	TRBV20-1	TRBJ1-5	NA	9	TGCAGTGCTAATCAGCCCCAGCATTTT	CSANQPQHF
many	TRBV4-2	TRBJ2-7	NA	15	TGTGCCAGCAGCCAAGTATTAGGCGGGTCCTACGAGCAGTACTTC	CASSQVLGGSYEQYF
NA	TRBV4-3	TRBJ1-4	TRBD1	15	TGCGCCAGCAGCCACTACAGGGGAGGTGGCGAAAAACTGTTTTTT	CASSHYRGGGEKLFF
NA	TRBV4-3	TRBJ2-5	NA	15	TGCGCCAGCAGCCAAGATTGGGGCGAGCAAGAGACCCAGTACTTC	CASSQDWGEQETQYF
few	TRBV5-1	TRBJ2-1	NA	16	TGCGCCAGCAGCTTCGCTGCGACTCCCCTAGTAAGTGGGCAGTTCTTC	CASSFAATPLVSGQFF
NA	TRBV5-1	TRBJ2-7	TRBD1	14	TGCGCCAGCAGCTTCGGGACAGGGAATCGGGAGCAGTACTTC	CASSFGTGNREQYF
NA	TRBV20-1	TRBJ2-2	NA	15	TGCAGTGCTAGAGTGGGGTACCCGAACACCGGGGAGCTGTTTTTT	CSARVGYPNTGELFF
few	TRBV4-1	TRBJ2-3	NA	13	TGCGCCAGCAGCCAAAGCAGCACAGATACGCAGTATTTT	CASSQSSTDTQYF
few	TRBV20-1	TRBJ2-1	NA	13	TGCAGTGGAAGGTCGCCCAATTACAATGAGCAGTTCTTC	CSGRSPNYNEQFF
NA	TRBV3-1	TRBJ2-7	NA	13	TGTGCCAGCAGCCAAGGCTACTCCTACGAGCAGTACTTC	CASSQGYSYEQYF
few	TRBV4-3	TRBJ2-1	NA	16	TGCGCCAGCAGCCAAGATGGTGCGCAGGGAAGCGATGAGCAGTTCTTC	CASSQDGAQGSDEQFF
few	TRBV7-9	TRBJ2-7	NA	15	TGTGCCAGCCGGTCGGTGGAAACAAAGAACTACGAGCAGTACTTC	CASRSVETKNYEQYF
NA	TRBV9	TRBJ2-7	TRBD2	15	TGTGCCAGCAGCGTAGCGGCGGGGGGGCCCAGCGAGCAGTACTTC	CASSVAAGGPSEQYF
few	TRBV25-1	TRBJ2-7	NA	15	TGTGCCAGCAGTGATGGGTGGAAAAGCTCCTACGAGCAGTACTTC	CASSDGWKSSYEQYF
once	TRBV6-6	TRBJ1-5	NA	16	TGTGCCAGCAGTTACGGTTCTGGGGGAAGCAATCAGCCCCAGCATTTT	CASSYGSGGSNQPQHF
NA	TRBV5-1	TRBJ1-2	NA	13	TGCGCCAGCAGCTTGGGAGCCGGGGAAGGCTACACCTTC	CASSLGAGEGYTF
NA	TRBV5-1	TRBJ2-3	NA	15	TGCGCCAGCAGCTTATACAGGGTTGCGACAGATACGCAGTATTTT	CASSLYRVATDTQYF
few	TRBV20-1	TRBJ2-7	TRBD1	15	TGCAGTGCCTCCTCCCGGGACAGGGACTCCTACGAGCAGTACTTC	CSASSRDRDSYEQYF
few	TRBV5-5	TRBJ2-5	NA	17	TGTGCCAGCAGCCTGGCGGGGACGGTTACAAGGGGAGAGACCCAGTACTTC	CASSLAGTVTRGETQYF
few	TRBV5-5	TRBJ2-7	NA	14	TGTGCCAGCAGCTTCTTAGCCGCACCGGTCGAGCAGTACTTC	CASSFLAAPVEQYF
NA	TRBV6-2/TRBV6-3	TRBJ2-1	NA	15	TGTGCCAGCAGTTATGTAGGCGGGACCTACAATGAGCAGTTCTTC	CASSYVGGTYNEQFF
NA	TRBV28	TRBJ2-1	NA	14	TGTGCCAGCAGTTTACCTACAGGGCTAAATGAGCAGTTCTTC	CASSLPTGLNEQFF
NA	TRBV29-1	TRBJ1-2	NA	14	TGCAGCGTTGCCCCTCCAGGGGCGCTCTATGGCTACACCTTC	CSVAPPGALYGYTF
NA	TRBV7-2	TRBJ2-5	TRBD2	17	TGTGCCAGCAGCTTAGTGTTTTTGGGGGAGGGAACAGAGACCCAGTACTTC	CASSLVFLGEGTETQYF
few	TRBV20-1	TRBJ2-1	NA	11	TGCAGCGGAATCACTTTGAATGAGCAGTTCTTC	CSGITLNEQFF
NA	TRBV12-3/TRBV12-4	TRBJ2-3	NA	12	TGTGCCAGCAGACCGCAGATAGATACGCAGTATTTT	CASRPQIDTQYF
NA	TRBV7-6	TRBJ1-2	NA	11	TGTGCCAGCAGCTCTGGGGGGAGCTACACCTTC	CASSSGGSYTF
NA	TRBV10-3	TRBJ2-4	NA	12	TGTGCCATCAGTGAGGTCGGAAACATTCAGTACTTC	CAISEVGNIQYF
NA	TRBV2	TRBJ1-1	NA	12	TGTGCCAGCAGTATACAGAACACTGAAGCTTTCTTT	CASSIQNTEAFF
NA	TRBV29-1	TRBJ1-1	NA	10	TGCAGCGTTGAAGTAGTTGACGCTTTCTTT	CSVEVVDAFF